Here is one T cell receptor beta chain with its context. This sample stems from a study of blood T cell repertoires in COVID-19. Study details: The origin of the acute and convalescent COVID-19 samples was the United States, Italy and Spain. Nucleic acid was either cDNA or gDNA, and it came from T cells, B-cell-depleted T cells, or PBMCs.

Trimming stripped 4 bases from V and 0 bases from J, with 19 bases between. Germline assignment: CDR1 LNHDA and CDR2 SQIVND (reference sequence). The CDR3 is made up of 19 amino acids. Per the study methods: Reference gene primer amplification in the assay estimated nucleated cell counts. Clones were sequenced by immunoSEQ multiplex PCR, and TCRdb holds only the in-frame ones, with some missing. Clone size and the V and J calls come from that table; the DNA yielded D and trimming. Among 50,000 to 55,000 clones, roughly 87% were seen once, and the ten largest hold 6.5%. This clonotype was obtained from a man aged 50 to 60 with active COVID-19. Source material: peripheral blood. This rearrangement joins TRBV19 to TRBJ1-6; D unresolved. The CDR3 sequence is CASSTSGGRASSYNSPLHF. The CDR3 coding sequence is TGTGCCAGTAGTACCTCAGGAGGGCGGGCGAGCTCCTATAATTCACCCCTCCACTTT.